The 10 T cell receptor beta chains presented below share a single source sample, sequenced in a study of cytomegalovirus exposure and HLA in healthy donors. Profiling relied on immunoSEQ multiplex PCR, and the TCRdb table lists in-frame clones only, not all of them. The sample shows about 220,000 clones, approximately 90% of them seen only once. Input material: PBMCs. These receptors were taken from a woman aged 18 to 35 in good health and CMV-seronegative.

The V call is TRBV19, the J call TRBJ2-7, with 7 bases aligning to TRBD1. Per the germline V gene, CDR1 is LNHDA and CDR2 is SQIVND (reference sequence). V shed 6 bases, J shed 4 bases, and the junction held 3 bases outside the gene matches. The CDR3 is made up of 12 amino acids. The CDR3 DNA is TGTGCCAGTAGGGAACAGGGGTACGAGCAGTACTTC. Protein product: CASREQGYEQYF.

CDR3 in DNA: TGTGCCAGCATGGTGCCTCGGCTAGCGGCTTCTAGCACAGATACGCAGTATTTT. Protein: CASMVPRLAASSTDTQYF. The rearrangement joins TRBV6-4 to TRBJ2-3, with TRBD2 matching over 7 bases. Trimming removed 7 bases from V and 0 bases from J; junction bases left unmatched: 16. CDR1 is MRHNA, CDR2 SNTAGT, per germline. The CDR3 contains 18 residues.

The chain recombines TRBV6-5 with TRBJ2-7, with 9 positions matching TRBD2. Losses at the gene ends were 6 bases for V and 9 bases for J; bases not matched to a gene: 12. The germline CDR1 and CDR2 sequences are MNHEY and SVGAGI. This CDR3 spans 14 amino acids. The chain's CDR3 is CASRHGVAGAPQYF. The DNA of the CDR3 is TGTGCCAGCAGACACGGGGTAGCGGGAGCTCCGCAGTACTTC.

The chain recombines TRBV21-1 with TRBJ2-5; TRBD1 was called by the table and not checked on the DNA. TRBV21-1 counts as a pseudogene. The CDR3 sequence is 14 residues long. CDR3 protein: CASSISTGGETQYF. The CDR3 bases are TGTGCCAGCAGCATTTCGACAGGGGGAGAGACCCAGTACTTC.

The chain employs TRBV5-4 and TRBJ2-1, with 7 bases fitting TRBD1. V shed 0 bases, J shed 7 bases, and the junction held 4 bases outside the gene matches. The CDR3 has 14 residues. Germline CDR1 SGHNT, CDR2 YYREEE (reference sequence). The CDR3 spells CASSLGQGWNEQFF. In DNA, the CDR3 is TGTGCCAGCAGCTTGGGACAGGGTTGGAATGAGCAGTTCTTC.

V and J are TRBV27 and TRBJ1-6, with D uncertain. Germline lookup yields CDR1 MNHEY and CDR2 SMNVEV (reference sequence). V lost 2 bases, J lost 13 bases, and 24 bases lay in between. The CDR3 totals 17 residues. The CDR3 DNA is TGTGCCAGCAGTTTAGAACCAGCCAGGTCCCTCTATTTCCCCCTCCACTTT. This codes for CASSLEPARSLYFPLHF.

The CDR3, as DNA: TGTGCCAGCAGCCCAGGGAACGTGCATGGCTACACCTTC. Translation gives CASSPGNVHGYTF. The J gene is TRBJ1-2, the V gene TRBV11-2; a weak D match, TRBD1 (5 bases). The V gene lost 5 bases and the J gene lost 6 bases, with 13 bases spanning the gap. Germline CDR1 reads SGHAT; CDR2 reads FQNNGV. This CDR3 comprises 13 residues.

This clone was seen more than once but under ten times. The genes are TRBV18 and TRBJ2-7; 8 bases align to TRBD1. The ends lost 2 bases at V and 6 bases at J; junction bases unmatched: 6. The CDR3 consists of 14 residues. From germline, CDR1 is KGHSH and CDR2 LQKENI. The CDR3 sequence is CASSPTGGSSEQYF. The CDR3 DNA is TGTGCCAGCTCACCAACAGGGGGAAGCTCCGAGCAGTACTTC.

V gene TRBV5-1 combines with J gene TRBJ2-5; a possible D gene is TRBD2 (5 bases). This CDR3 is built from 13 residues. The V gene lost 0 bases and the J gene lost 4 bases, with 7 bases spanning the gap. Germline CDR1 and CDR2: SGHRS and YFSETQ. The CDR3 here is CASSLGGLETQYF. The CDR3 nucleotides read TGCGCCAGCAGCTTGGGCGGGTTAGAGACCCAGTACTTC.

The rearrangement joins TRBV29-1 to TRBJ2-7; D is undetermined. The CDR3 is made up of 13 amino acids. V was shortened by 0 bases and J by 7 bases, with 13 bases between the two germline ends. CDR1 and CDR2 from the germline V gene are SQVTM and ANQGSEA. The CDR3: CSVEEWPSGEQYF. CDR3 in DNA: TGCAGCGTTGAAGAGTGGCCCTCCGGGGAGCAGTACTTC.